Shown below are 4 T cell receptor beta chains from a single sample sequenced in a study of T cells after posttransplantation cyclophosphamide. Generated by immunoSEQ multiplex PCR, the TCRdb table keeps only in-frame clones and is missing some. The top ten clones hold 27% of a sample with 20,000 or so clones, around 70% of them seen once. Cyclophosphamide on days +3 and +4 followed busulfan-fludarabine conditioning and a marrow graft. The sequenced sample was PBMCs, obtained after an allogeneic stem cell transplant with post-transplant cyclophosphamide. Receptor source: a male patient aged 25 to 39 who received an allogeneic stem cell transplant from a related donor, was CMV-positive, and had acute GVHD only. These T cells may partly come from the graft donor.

The DNA for the CDR3 is TGTGCCAGCAGCTTGGACAGGATTAATTCACCCCTCCACTTT. It translates to CASSLDRINSPLHF. The rearrangement uses TRBV5-4 and TRBJ1-6, with D perhaps TRBD1 (5 bases). Trimming stripped 0 bases from V and 6 bases from J, with 7 bases between. The CDR3 extends over 14 amino acids. Germline V CDR1 and CDR2: SGHNT, YYREEE (reference sequence).

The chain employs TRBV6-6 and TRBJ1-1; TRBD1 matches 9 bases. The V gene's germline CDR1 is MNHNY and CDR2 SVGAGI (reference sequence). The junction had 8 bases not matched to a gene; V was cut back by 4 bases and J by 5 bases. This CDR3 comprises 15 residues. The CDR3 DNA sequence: TGTGCCAGCAGTTCCTTGGACAGGGGTCAAACTGAAGCTTTCTTT. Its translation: CASSSLDRGQTEAFF.

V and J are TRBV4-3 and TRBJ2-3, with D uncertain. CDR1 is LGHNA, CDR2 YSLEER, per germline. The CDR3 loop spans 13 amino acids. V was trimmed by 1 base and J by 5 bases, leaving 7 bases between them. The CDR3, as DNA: TGCGCCAGCAGCCAAGGGCTAGGAGATACGCAGTATTTT. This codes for CASSQGLGDTQYF.

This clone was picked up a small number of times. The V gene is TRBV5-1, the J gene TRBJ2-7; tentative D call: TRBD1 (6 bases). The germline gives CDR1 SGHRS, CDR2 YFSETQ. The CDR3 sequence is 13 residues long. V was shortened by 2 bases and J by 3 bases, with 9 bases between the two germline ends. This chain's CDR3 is CASSFQGNYEQYF. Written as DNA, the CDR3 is TGCGCCAGCAGCTTCCAGGGGAACTACGAGCAGTACTTC.